This T cell receptor (beta chain) was identified during a study of blood T cell repertoires in COVID-19. Study details: T cells, B-cell-depleted T cells, or PBMCs provided the cDNA or gDNA that served as material.

Libraries were prepared by immunoSEQ multiplex PCR; TCRdb keeps only in-frame clonotypes and omits some of them. This sample has about 160,000 clones; around 89% occur once, and the top ten carry about 2.6%. The CDR3 extends over 16 amino acids. The germline gives CDR1 MNHEY, CDR2 SMNVEV (reference sequence). V lost 3 bases and J lost 1; bases outside the gene matches: 1. Sequenced: peripheral blood. V and J are TRBV27 and TRBJ2-3, with 13 positions matching TRBD2. This TCR derives from a man between 60 and 75 years old with acute or convalescent COVID-19. The CDR3, as DNA: TGTGCCAGCAGTTTTACTAGCGGGGGGGGCACAGATACGCAGTATTTT. Translating gives CASSFTSGGGTDTQYF.